These 14 T cell receptor beta chains were all obtained from the same sample, sequenced in a study of T cell changes during pregnancy in multiple sclerosis (dated by TCRdb to about 2019). The library was obtained by the immunoSEQ multiplex PCR assay. Imported from immuneACCESS, the table was reduced by TCRdb to in-frame sequences with V and J called. These copies leave out some clones; in studies compared against another copy, an unresolved V gene accounts for under half, and the cause of the remainder is not known. The sample data list about 68,000 clones, and roughly nine tenths of these were observed just once. The ten largest clones represent approximately 0.84% of the sample. The sample was peripheral blood, taken in the second trimester of pregnancy. These receptors were taken from a female donor with multiple sclerosis, enrolled in a pregnancy study.

J is TRBJ1-2 and V is TRBV5-6, with D tentatively TRBD1 (6 bases). Per the germline V gene, CDR1 is SGHDT and CDR2 is YYEEEE. The V gene lost 2 bases and the J gene lost 5 bases, with 13 bases spanning the gap. This CDR3 is 14 amino acids long. CDR3 in DNA: TGTGCCAGCAGCTTTCGAGGGGGTAGATATGGCTACACCTTC. Residues: CASSFRGGRYGYTF.

CDR3 loop: CASSLSGGGHWGNEQFF. The CDR3, as DNA: TGTGCCAGCAGTCTTAGTGGGGGGGGTCATTGGGGCAATGAGCAGTTCTTC. This chain connects TRBV5-6 to TRBJ2-1, with 7 bases that match TRBD2. Germline CDR1 SGHDT, CDR2 YYEEEE. V gave up 5 bases and J gave up 6 bases; unmatched junction bases: 17. CDR3 length equals 17 residues.

The chain links TRBV5-4 to TRBJ2-1; TRBD2 might be the D (6 bases). V was cut by 5 bases and J by 4 bases, with 16 bases left in between. CDR3 size: 15 residues. Germline CDR1 SGHNT, CDR2 YYREEE (reference sequence). CDR3 region: CASRPSREEYNEQFF. Written as DNA, the CDR3 is TGTGCCAGCAGACCTTCGCGGGAAGAATACAATGAGCAGTTCTTC.

The chain is built from TRBV4-1 and TRBJ2-2; 9 bases are a match to TRBD2. The V gene's germline CDR1 is MGHRA and CDR2 YSYEKL. This CDR3 spans 18 amino acids. The ends lost 2 bases at V and 6 bases at J; junction bases unmatched: 13. The CDR3 loop reads CASSQTLYGGGASGELFF. The CDR3 bases are TGCGCCAGCAGCCAAACGTTATATGGCGGGGGGGCCTCCGGGGAGCTGTTTTTT.

This clone was seen once. The J gene is TRBJ2-5, the V gene TRBV9; 7 nucleotides agree with TRBD2. The length of the CDR3 is 15 residues. V lost 0 bases and J lost 3; bases outside the gene matches: 5. Germline CDR1 reads SGDLS; CDR2 reads YYNGEE. The CDR3 bases are TGTGCCAGCAGCGTAGATCCTAGCGGTGAAGAGACCCAGTACTTC. Translation gives CASSVDPSGEETQYF.

In this sample, this clone turned up a few times. The CDR3 sequence: CASSDFYEQYF. The CDR3 DNA sequence: TGCGCCAGCAGTGACTTCTACGAGCAGTACTTC. V gene TRBV10-2 combines with J gene TRBJ2-7; no reliable D call. Germline CDR1 is WSHSY and CDR2 is SAAADI. Between the trimmed V and J ends, which lost 3 bases and 3 bases, there was a span of 3 bases. CDR3 size: 11 residues.

The table lists this clone with a few counts. The chain combines TRBV29-1 with TRBJ1-1; tentatively, D is TRBD1 (5 bases). This CDR3 spans 12 amino acids. CDR1 is SQVTM and CDR2 is ANQGSEA in the germline V gene. V lost 6 bases, J lost 5 bases, and 13 bases lay in between. The CDR3 is CSVGGVRTEAFF. The CDR3 nucleotides are TGCAGCGTCGGGGGGGTGAGGACTGAAGCTTTCTTT.

This chain connects TRBV5-1 to TRBJ2-3, with D possibly being TRBD2 (6 bases). Germline V gene lookup returns CDR1 SGHRS and CDR2 YFSETQ. V gave up 0 bases and J gave up 4 bases, with 9 bases separating them. The CDR3 runs 14 residues. Here the CDR3 DNA reads TGCGCCAGCAGCTTGGCGGGGGTCCCAGATACGCAGTATTTT. It is translated as CASSLAGVPDTQYF.

The CDR3 loop is CASSPGTSGGALYF. The DNA for the CDR3 is TGTGCCAGCAGTCCCGGGACTAGCGGGGGGGCCTTGTACTTC. The V and J genes are TRBV7-2 and TRBJ2-5; TRBD2 matches at 16 bases. V dropped 6 bases and J dropped 13; count of bases not matched to a gene: 8. This CDR3 is 14 amino acids long. Per germline, CDR1 SGHTA and CDR2 FQGNSA.

DNA of the CDR3: TGCAGCGTAGTCCTCAGAACCTACGAGCAGTACTTC. This sequence encodes CSVVLRTYEQYF. V gene TRBV29-1 combines with J gene TRBJ2-7; D remains ambiguous. V was pared by 6 bases and J by 2 bases, with 11 bases between. The germline V gene has CDR1 SQVTM and CDR2 ANQGSEA. The CDR3 contains 12 residues.

The DNA for the CDR3 is TGTGCCAGCAGCCCCACAATCGGGGCAGGGGGCTCTGGGGCCAACGTCCTGACTTTC. This sequence encodes CASSPTIGAGGSGANVLTF. J is TRBJ2-6 and V is TRBV5-4, with 7 bases matching TRBD1. CDR1 is SGHNT and CDR2 is YYREEE in the germline V gene (reference sequence). The CDR3 has 19 residues. Trimming cost V 4 bases and J 0 bases; bases outside gene matches: 13.

The chain joins TRBV7-2 to TRBJ2-2, with a possible D match to TRBD1 (7 bases). Germline CDR1 and CDR2: SGHTA and FQGNSA. Between the trimmed V and J ends, which lost 4 bases and 5 bases, there was a span of 14 bases. The CDR3 spans 15 residues. The CDR3 here is CASSSDRAGTGELFF. CDR3 nucleotide sequence: TGTGCCAGCAGCTCAGACAGGGCGGGGACCGGGGAGCTGTTTTTT.

The CDR3 here is CASRGQARNTGELFF. The CDR3 DNA follows: TGTGCCAGCAGAGGACAGGCGAGAAACACCGGGGAGCTGTTTTTT. The V gene is TRBV2, the J gene TRBJ2-2; 7 nucleotides agree with TRBD1. J was trimmed by 2 bases and V by 6 bases; bases with no gene match: 6. CDR1 and CDR2 from the germline V gene are SNHLY and FYNNEI. This CDR3 spans 15 amino acids.

The rearrangement links TRBV27 to TRBJ2-4, with D hard to call. The germline CDR1 and CDR2 sequences are MNHEY and SMNVEV (reference sequence). The CDR3 length is 14 residues. V was pared by 4 bases and J by 7 bases, with 14 bases between. The CDR3 sequence is CASSSISGYNIQYF. In DNA, the CDR3 is TGTGCCAGCAGTTCCATTAGTGGTTATAACATTCAGTACTTC.